Sequencing of this T cell receptor (beta chain) was carried out in a study of control samples from healthy donors and cancer patients. Repertoires were generated with immunoSEQ multiplex PCR, while TCRdb's copy carries only in-frame clones and drops some. The sample lists about 140,000 clones; about 85% were seen once. Sequencing input: blood. The source is a woman between 25 and 40 years old in good health.

CDR3 sequence reads: CASSQTKQGLTTEAFF. The CDR3 DNA is TGTGCCAGCAGCCAAACTAAACAGGGGCTGACCACTGAAGCTTTCTTT. The chain recombines TRBV4-2 with TRBJ1-1, with TRBD1 matching over 7 bases. Trimming cost V 2 bases and J 4 bases; bases outside gene matches: 10. This CDR3 is built from 16 residues. Germline V gene sequence: CDR1 LGHNA, CDR2 YNFKEQ.